The TCR beta chain under discussion was sequenced for a study of vaccination and CD4 T cells after COVID-19. Study details: Once diagnosed, patients had post-COVID samples drawn a median roughly 100 days later (range 35 to 161). Study observations and caveats: The appearance of a median about 90% of reactive clones in convalescent patients occurred only post-vaccination. Vaccine-specific clones in convalescent patients were spike mono-reactive in 304 of 307 cases.

The Oncomine TCR Beta short-read assay was applied to DNA of cultured CD4+ T cells. TCRdb called the PCR reads again in MiXCR, with one record for every CDR3 protein. The table has about 12,000 distinct CDR3 sequences, 50% seen once. Trimming cost V 5 bases and J 6 bases, with 16 bases left between them. Germline CDR1 reads SGHTA; CDR2 reads FQGNSA. This CDR3 spans 14 amino acids. A remark on this clonotype: Its matching antigen is unknown.

Treatment indicated: roughly nine-day PBMC culture with coronavirus spike peptide pools or control peptides (ViraFEST assay). Fresh replacement IL-2 medium substituted for half the medium on days 3 and 7. V gene TRBV7-2 combines with J gene TRBJ1-2, with unresolved D. Sequenced sample: CD4+ T cells from blood, cultured in vitro. The TCR comes from a human donor who had recovered from COVID-19. The CDR3 region is CASSTPDQRNGYTF. CDR3 in DNA: TGTGCCAGCAGCACCCCGGACCAAAGGAATGGCTACACCTTC.